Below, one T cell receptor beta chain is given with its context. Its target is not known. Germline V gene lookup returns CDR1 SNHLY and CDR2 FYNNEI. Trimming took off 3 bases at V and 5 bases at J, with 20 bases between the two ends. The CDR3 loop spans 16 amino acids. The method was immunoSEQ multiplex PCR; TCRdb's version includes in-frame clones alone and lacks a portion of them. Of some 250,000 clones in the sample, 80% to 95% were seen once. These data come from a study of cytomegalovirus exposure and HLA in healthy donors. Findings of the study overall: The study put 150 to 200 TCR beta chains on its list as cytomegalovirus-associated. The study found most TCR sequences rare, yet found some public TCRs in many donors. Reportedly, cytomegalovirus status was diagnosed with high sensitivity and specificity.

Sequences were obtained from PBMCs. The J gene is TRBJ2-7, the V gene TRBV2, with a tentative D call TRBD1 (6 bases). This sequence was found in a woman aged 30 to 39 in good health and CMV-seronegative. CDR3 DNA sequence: TGTGCCAGCAGTGATGGTGCTTCGTACAGGGTCCACGAGCAGTACTTC. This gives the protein CASSDGASYRVHEQYF.